This TCR beta chain was recorded in a study of T cell responses to AZD1222 COVID-19 vaccine. The ends lost 5 bases at V and 5 bases at J; junction bases unmatched: 6. In germline, CDR1 is MDHEN, CDR2 SYDVKM. This CDR3 has 15 residues. Here immunoSEQ multiplex PCR was the method, and the copy in TCRdb shows in-frame clones only, minus some. The profile shows some 91,000 clones, about 92% of them singletons. General observations from the study: Most donors were white British and more were female, and clonal diversity was possibly underestimated.

In regard to this clone: Antigen specificity is unknown.

The sequence was obtained from an adult in good health. This sample comprised peripheral blood, obtained on day 0 of AZD1222 vaccination. The J gene is TRBJ1-6, the V gene TRBV28, with 7 nucleotides matching TRBD1. CDR3 nucleotide sequence: TGTGCCAGCAGTGGAGGGGGCCTAGATAATTCACCCCTCCACTTT. Translation gives CASSGGGLDNSPLHF.